The 8 T cell receptor beta chains reported below all come from one sample, sequenced in a study of T cells in Graves' hyperthyroidism and ophthalmopathy. Amplified TCR beta CDR3 regions derived from RNA transcripts. HTBI primers were used for first-round RT-PCR of the TCR CDR3. TCRdb independently ran MiXCR on the multiplex PCR reads; one entry per CDR3 protein. This sample has over 350,000 distinct CDR3 sequences, with approximately 15% found just once. The sequencing sample was made of blood. The receptors shown here come from a man in his late teens or twenties with Graves' ophthalmopathy.

This clonotype appeared many times. This rearrangement joins TRBV13 to TRBJ2-7; 7 bases match TRBD1. CDR3 size: 15 residues. V shed 5 bases and J 6 bases; nucleotides not matched to a gene: 13. The V gene's germline CDR1 is PRHDT and CDR2 FYEKMQ (reference sequence). The CDR3 DNA reads TGTGCCAGCAGCCCCGGGCCAGGGGGAGTGGGCGAGCAGTACTTC. Translated, it gives CASSPGPGGVGEQYF.

This clonotype was observed many times. The chain is built from TRBV6-4 and TRBJ1-1; D gene uncertain. Per the germline V gene, CDR1 is MRHNA and CDR2 is SNTAGT. This CDR3 region has 14 residues. V lost 0 bases and J 2 bases, leaving 7 bases between the germline ends. The CDR3 region is CASSDSNDNTEAFF. For the CDR3, the DNA is TGTGCCAGCAGTGACTCGAATGACAACACTGAAGCTTTCTTT.

This clonotype was picked up many times. The gene calls are TRBV2 and TRBJ2-7, with D uncertain. The CDR3 is 13 residues long. Germline CDR1 and CDR2: SNHLY and FYNNEI. Trimming removed 3 bases from V and 2 bases from J, with 8 bases in between. Here the CDR3 DNA reads TGTGCCAGCAGTGATTATCTAGCCTACGAGCAGTACTTC. Protein sequence: CASSDYLAYEQYF.

This clonotype was seen only once. V is TRBV12-3 or TRBV12-4 and J is TRBJ2-7, with 10 bases identical to TRBD2. Trimming took 2 bases from V and 7 from J; bases not matched to a gene: 8. The CDR3 is made up of 15 amino acids. CDR3 in amino acids: CASSLRLAGVWEQYF. As DNA, the CDR3 is TGTGCCAGCAGTTTACGTCTAGCGGGAGTGTGGGAGCAGTACTTC.

This sequence joins TRBV5-5 and TRBJ2-4, with a tentative D call TRBD1 (6 bases). V was cut by 4 bases and J by 8 bases, with 19 bases left in between. The germline V gene encodes CDR1 SGHKS and CDR2 YYEKEE (reference sequence). The CDR3 covers 15 residues. The CDR3 protein is CASSLGQGSGDIQYF. CDR3 DNA sequence: TGTGCCAGCAGCCTCGGGCAGGGGAGTGGAGACATTCAGTACTTC.

This clonotype was seen repeatedly, ten times or more. In DNA form, the CDR3 reads TGCAGTGCTAGCGGGACAGGGGTCGAGACCCAGTACTTC. Translation: CSASGTGVETQYF. V gene TRBV20-1 combines with J gene TRBJ2-5, with 10 bases fitting TRBD1. The CDR3 loop spans 13 amino acids. The J segment lost 5 bases and the V segment lost 3 bases, leaving 3 bases of the junction unmatched. Germline V lookup: CDR1 DFQATT, CDR2 SNEGSKA (reference sequence).

This CDR3 reads CASSPPRQGGAETQYF. CDR3 DNA sequence: TGTGCCAGTAGCCCTCCTCGACAGGGGGGAGCAGAGACCCAGTACTTC. This rearrangement joins TRBV19 to TRBJ2-5, with 9 bases that match TRBD1. Losses at the gene ends were 6 bases for V and 4 bases for J; bases not matched to a gene: 12. The germline V gene encodes CDR1 LNHDA and CDR2 SQIVND (reference sequence). CDR3 size: 16 residues.

In its sample, this clonotype was seen many times. The V call is TRBV7-8, the J call TRBJ1-2, with no clear D. The V and J ends lost 2 bases and 0 bases respectively, with 13 bases between them. CDR1 is SGHVS and CDR2 is FQNEAQ in the germline V gene. This CDR3 region has 16 residues. The DNA of the CDR3 is TGTGCCAGCAGCTTAAGAACCGTACTATCTAACTATGGCTACACCTTC. Amino acids: CASSLRTVLSNYGYTF.